This TCR beta chain was sequenced in a study of T cell repertoires in cytomegalovirus infection. Study-level background: HLA-C-restricted CMV epitopes, recently identified, and well-studied HLA-B-restricted ones were used by the study. An indication of both CMV infection and matching HLA type came from public TCR beta signatures. Study findings and constraints: Based on cumulative public TCR beta family frequency, carriers of CMV plus the relevant HLA were identified. HLA-C-restricted TCR beta clonotypes specific for CMV led the ex vivo response.

The sample holds many counts of this clonotype. What it recognizes is unknown. This CDR3 spans 16 amino acids. CDR1 and CDR2 from the germline V gene are SGHAT and FQDESV (reference sequence). V lost 2 bases and J lost 3, with 14 bases in between. TCRdb reprocessed the reads via MiXCR and lists one record per CDR3 protein. The sample has around 120,000 distinct CDR3 sequences, roughly two fifths seen once. The rearrangement links TRBV11-1 to TRBJ2-1; D remains ambiguous. The sequence came from a human donor in good health (CMV status not recorded). Some clones in this sample may be carry-over from other donors' samples. The sample was CD8+ T cells from cultured PBMCs, taken from culture after CMV antigen stimulation. The CDR3: CASSLSRTVIYNEQFF. In nucleotides, the CDR3 is TGTGCCAGCAGCTTATCGAGGACGGTCATCTACAATGAGCAGTTCTTC.